The 12 T cell receptor beta chains reported below all come from one sample, sequenced in a study of Tregs in tolerant kidney transplant recipients. The assay was immunoSEQ multiplex PCR, and TCRdb's table has in-frame clones only and misses some. The table has roughly 64,000 clones, under 98% seen once. This specimen was Tregs from blood, taken before the transplant. The receptors originated from a human donor who received a combined kidney and bone marrow transplant.

This clone was observed once. This chain connects TRBV11-2 to TRBJ1-1; D ambiguous. The CDR3 spans 11 residues. CDR1 and CDR2 from the germline V gene are SGHAT and FQNNGV. The V end was cut by 1 base, the J end by 8 bases, with 5 bases between. The CDR3: CASSLVREAFF. For the CDR3, the DNA is TGTGCCAGCAGCTTAGTTCGGGAAGCTTTCTTT.

This sequence joins TRBV7-2 and TRBJ1-2; 10 bases fit TRBD1. The germline V gene has CDR1 SGHTA and CDR2 FQGNSA. V dropped 4 bases and J dropped 8; count of bases not matched to a gene: 4. The length of the CDR3 is 13 residues. Written as DNA, the CDR3 is TGTGCCAGCAGCTCGAGGACAGGGGGAGGCTACACCTTC. Translated: CASSSRTGGGYTF.

This sequence joins TRBV7-2 and TRBJ2-1; 13 nucleotides match TRBD2. The V gene's germline CDR1 is SGHTA and CDR2 FQGNSA. Trimming removed 4 bases from V and 10 bases from J; junction bases left unmatched: 7. This CDR3 comprises 15 residues. The CDR3 DNA is TGTGCCAGCAGCTCCACTAGCGGGAGGGCCAGAGAGCAGTTCTTC. Protein: CASSSTSGRAREQFF.

V and J are TRBV18 and TRBJ2-3; 10 positions agree with TRBD2. The V segment lost 1 base and the J segment 0 bases; nucleotides outside the gene matches: 19. Germline V gene sequence: CDR1 KGHSH, CDR2 LQKENI. CDR3 size: 22 residues. The CDR3 protein is CASSPLVWLAGAQRTSTDTQYF. In DNA, the CDR3 is TGTGCCAGCTCACCACTGGTTTGGCTAGCGGGGGCACAAAGAACTAGCACAGATACGCAGTATTTT.

The chain employs TRBV9 and TRBJ2-2, with D possibly TRBD1 on 6 matching bases. Per the germline V gene, CDR1 is SGDLS and CDR2 is YYNGEE. The CDR3 runs to 15 residues. Trimming stripped 2 bases from V and 0 bases from J, with 8 bases between. The CDR3 DNA reads as TGTGCCAGCAGCGTTACAGGGCCGAACACCGGGGAGCTGTTTTTT. It translates to CASSVTGPNTGELFF.

In DNA, the CDR3 is TGCGCCAGCAGCTACGGGGGACCCGGGGCTTTCTTT. This translates into CASSYGGPGAFF. The gene calls are TRBV5-1 and TRBJ1-1, with a weak D call TRBD1 (5 bases). Trimming removed 3 bases at V and 11 bases at J, with 14 bases between. CDR1 is SGHRS, CDR2 YFSETQ, per germline. The CDR3 spans 12 residues. Based on the CDR3 plus reference TRBV5-1 and TRBJ1-1, the full variable domain is KAGVTQTPRYLIKTRGQQVTLSCSPISGHRSVSWYQQTPGQGLQFLFEYFSETQRNKGNFPGRFSGRQFSNSRSEMNVSTLELGDSALYLCASSYGGPGAFFGQGTRLTVV.

The V gene is TRBV5-1, the J gene TRBJ1-5, with TRBD1 as a possible D gene (5 bases). Trimming pared 0 bases from V and 2 bases from J, leaving 9 bases between. There are 15 residues in the CDR3. Germline V CDR1 and CDR2: SGHRS, YFSETQ. CDR3 DNA sequence: TGCGCCAGCAGCTTGGCCGACAGTCGCAATCAGCCCCAGCATTTT. This codes for CASSLADSRNQPQHF.

The chain carries TRBV14 and TRBJ2-1, with TRBD2 as a possible D gene (6 bases). The V gene's germline CDR1 is SGHDN and CDR2 FVKESK. The CDR3 consists of 15 residues. Trimming cost V 0 bases and J 9 bases, with 15 bases left between them. CDR3 residues: CASSQDLYGGIEQFF. The CDR3 region has the DNA TGTGCCAGCAGCCAAGATTTATACGGAGGGATTGAGCAGTTCTTC.

This chain connects TRBV7-9 to TRBJ1-4; weak D call: TRBD1 (5 bases). Germline V lookup: CDR1 SEHNR, CDR2 FQNEAQ (reference sequence). V lost 6 bases and J 3 bases, leaving 8 bases between the germline ends. The length of the CDR3 is 13 residues. CDR3 sequence reads: CASSQTANEKLFF. CDR3 DNA sequence: TGTGCCAGCAGTCAGACAGCTAATGAAAAACTGTTTTTT.

The chain combines TRBV29-1 with TRBJ1-2; TRBD1 is a possible D gene (6 bases). V lost 2 bases and J 5 bases, leaving 18 bases between the germline ends. Germline CDR1 reads SQVTM; CDR2 reads ANQGSEA. The CDR3 consists of 15 residues. CDR3 coding DNA: TGCAGCGTTGAACCTCCCCAGGGGATAAGATATGGCTACACCTTC. It specifies CSVEPPQGIRYGYTF.

This rearrangement joins TRBV5-4 to TRBJ1-2; possible D gene TRBD1, 6 bases. The length of the CDR3 is 13 residues. Germline V gene lookup returns CDR1 SGHNT and CDR2 YYREEE (reference sequence). Trimming removed 2 bases from V and 4 bases from J, with 9 bases in between. DNA of the CDR3: TGTGCCAGCAGCTTAACAGGGACCTATGGCTACACCTTC. Residues: CASSLTGTYGYTF.

The chain combines TRBV29-1 with TRBJ1-1; D is unclear. The CDR3 is made up of 11 amino acids. V lost 3 bases and J 4 bases, leaving 6 bases between the germline ends. The V gene's germline CDR1 is SQVTM and CDR2 ANQGSEA. The CDR3, as DNA: TGCAGCGTTGAGTCCTTCACTGAAGCTTTCTTT. This codes for CSVESFTEAFF.